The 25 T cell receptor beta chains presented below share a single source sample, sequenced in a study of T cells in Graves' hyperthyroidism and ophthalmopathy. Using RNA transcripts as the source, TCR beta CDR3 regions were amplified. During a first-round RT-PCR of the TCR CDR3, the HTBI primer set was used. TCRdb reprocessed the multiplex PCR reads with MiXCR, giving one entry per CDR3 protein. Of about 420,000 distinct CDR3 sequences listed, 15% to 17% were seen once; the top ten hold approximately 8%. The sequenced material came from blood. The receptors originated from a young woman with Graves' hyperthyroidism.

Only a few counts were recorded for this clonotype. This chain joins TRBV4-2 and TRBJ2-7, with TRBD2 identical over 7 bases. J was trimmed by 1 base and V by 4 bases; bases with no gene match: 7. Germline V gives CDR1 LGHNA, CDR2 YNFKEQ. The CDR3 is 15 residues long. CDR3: CASSRSGLESYEQYF. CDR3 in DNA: TGTGCCAGCAGCCGATCCGGACTAGAGTCCTACGAGCAGTACTTC.

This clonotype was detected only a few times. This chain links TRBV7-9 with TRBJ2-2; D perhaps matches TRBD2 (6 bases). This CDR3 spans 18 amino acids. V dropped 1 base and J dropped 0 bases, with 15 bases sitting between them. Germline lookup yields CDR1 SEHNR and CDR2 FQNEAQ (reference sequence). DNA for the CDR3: TGTGCCAGCAGCTTAGGGACTACCCCATCTTCGAACACCGGGGAGCTGTTTTTT. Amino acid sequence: CASSLGTTPSSNTGELFF.

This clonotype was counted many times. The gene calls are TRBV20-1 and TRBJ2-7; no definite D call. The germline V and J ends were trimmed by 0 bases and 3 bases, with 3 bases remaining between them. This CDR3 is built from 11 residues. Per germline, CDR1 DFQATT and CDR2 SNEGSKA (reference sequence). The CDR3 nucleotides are TGCAGTGCTAGAGACCTCTACGAGCAGTACTTC. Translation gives CSARDLYEQYF.

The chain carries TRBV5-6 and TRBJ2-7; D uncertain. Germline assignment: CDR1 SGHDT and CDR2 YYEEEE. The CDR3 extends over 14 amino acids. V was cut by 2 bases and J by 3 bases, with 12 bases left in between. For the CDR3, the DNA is TGTGCCAGCAGCTTCGGGCAGGACCTCTACGAGCAGTACTTC. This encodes CASSFGQDLYEQYF. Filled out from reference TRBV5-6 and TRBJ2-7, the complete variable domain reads DAGVTQSPTHLIKTRGQQVTLRCSPKSGHDTVSWYQQALGQGPQFIFQYYEEEERQRGNFPDRFSGHQFPNYSSELNVNALLLGDSALYLCASSFGQDLYEQYFGPGTRLTVT.

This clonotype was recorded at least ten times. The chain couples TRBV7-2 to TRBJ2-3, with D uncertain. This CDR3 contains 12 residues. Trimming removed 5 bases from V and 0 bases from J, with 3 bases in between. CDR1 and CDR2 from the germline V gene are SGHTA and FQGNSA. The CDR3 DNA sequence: TGTGCCAGCAGCCGTAGCACAGATACGCAGTATTTT. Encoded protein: CASSRSTDTQYF.

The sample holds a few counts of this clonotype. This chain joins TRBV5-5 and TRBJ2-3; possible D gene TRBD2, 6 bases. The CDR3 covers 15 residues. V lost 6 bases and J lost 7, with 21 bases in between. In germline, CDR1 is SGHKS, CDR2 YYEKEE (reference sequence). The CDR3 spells CASNSGDGGVNTQYF. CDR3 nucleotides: TGTGCCAGCAACTCCGGGGACGGGGGAGTAAATACGCAGTATTTT.

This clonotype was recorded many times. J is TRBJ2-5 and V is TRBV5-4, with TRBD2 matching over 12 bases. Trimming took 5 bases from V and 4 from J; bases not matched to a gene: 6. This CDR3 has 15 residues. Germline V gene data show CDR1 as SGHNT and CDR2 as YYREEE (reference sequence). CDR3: CASSLASGGAETQYF. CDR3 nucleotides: TGTGCCAGCAGTTTAGCTAGCGGGGGGGCAGAGACCCAGTACTTC.

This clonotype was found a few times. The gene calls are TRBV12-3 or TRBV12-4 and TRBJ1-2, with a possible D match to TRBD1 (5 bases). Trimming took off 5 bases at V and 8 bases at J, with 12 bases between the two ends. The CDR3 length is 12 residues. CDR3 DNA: TGTGCCAGCAGTCAGGTCAGGGCCGGCTACACCTTC. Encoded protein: CASSQVRAGYTF.

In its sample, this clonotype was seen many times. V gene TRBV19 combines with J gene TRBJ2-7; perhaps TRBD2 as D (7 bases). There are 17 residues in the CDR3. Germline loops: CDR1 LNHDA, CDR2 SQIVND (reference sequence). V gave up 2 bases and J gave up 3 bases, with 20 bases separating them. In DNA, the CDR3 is TGTGCCAGTAGTATAAGGGGGGGCTCTTCGGCTGTCTACGAGCAGTACTTC. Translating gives CASSIRGGSSAVYEQYF.

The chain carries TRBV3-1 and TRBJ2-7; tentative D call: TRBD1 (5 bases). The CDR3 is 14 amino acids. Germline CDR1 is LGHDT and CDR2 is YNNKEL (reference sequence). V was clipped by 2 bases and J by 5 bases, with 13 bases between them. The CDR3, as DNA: TGTGCCAGCAGCCAAAGGACGACAGTCCACGAGCAGTACTTC. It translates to CASSQRTTVHEQYF.

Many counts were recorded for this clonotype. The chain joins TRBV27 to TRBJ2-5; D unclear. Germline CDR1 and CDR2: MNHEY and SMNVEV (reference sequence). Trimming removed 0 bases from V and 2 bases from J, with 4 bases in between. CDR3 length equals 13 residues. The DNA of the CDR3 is TGTGCCAGCAGTTTATCCTCACAAGAGACCCAGTACTTC. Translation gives CASSLSSQETQYF.

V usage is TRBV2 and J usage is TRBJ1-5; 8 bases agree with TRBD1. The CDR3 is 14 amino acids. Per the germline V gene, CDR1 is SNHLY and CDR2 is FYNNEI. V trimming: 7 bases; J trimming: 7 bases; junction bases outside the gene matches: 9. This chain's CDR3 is CASTPGQGRQPQHF. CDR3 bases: TGTGCCAGCACCCCCGGACAGGGTAGGCAGCCCCAGCATTTT. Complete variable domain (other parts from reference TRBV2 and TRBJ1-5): EPEVTQTPSHQVTQMGQEVILRCVPISNHLYFYWYRQILGQKVEFLVSFYNNEISEKSEIFDDQFSVERPDGSNFTLKIRSTKLEDSAMYFCASTPGQGRQPQHFGDGTRLSIL.

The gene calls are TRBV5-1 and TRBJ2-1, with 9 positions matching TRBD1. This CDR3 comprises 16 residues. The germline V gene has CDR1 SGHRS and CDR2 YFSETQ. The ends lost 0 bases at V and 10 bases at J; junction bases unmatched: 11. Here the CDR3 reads CASSLGPGQGAPEQFF. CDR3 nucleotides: TGCGCCAGCAGCTTGGGTCCGGGACAGGGTGCGCCCGAGCAGTTCTTC.

Here the CDR3 DNA reads TGTGCCAGCAGCTTAGCTCCTGTGGGGACAGGGTGGTACGAGCAGTACTTC. Translating it yields CASSLAPVGTGWYEQYF. V usage is TRBV7-8 and J usage is TRBJ2-7; 9 bases map to TRBD1. Germline-derived CDR1 and CDR2 are SGHVS and FQNEAQ. Trimming at V came to 0 bases and at J to 4 bases, leaving 10 bases not matched to a gene. This CDR3 has 17 amino acids.

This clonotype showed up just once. CDR3 coding DNA: TGTGCCAGCAGTTTAGGGCGGGGTCCGGAGCTGTTTTTT. Translated: CASSLGRGPELFF. The J gene is TRBJ2-2, the V gene TRBV12-3 or TRBV12-4; maybe TRBD2 (6 bases). V was clipped by 1 base and J by 10 bases, with 10 bases between them. The CDR3 spans 13 residues.

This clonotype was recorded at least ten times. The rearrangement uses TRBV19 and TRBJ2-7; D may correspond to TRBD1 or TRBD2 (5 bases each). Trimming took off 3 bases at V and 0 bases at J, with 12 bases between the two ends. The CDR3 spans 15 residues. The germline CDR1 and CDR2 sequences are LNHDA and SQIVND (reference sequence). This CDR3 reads CASSIQPGSSYEQYF. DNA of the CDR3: TGTGCCAGTAGTATTCAACCAGGGAGCTCCTACGAGCAGTACTTC.

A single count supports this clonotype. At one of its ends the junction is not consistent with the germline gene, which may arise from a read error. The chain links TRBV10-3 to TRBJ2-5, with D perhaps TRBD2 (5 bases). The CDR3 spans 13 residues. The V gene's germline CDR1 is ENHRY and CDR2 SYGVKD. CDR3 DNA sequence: TGTGCCATCAGTGAAACTAGTTTAGAGACCCAGCACTTC. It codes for CAISETSLETQHF.

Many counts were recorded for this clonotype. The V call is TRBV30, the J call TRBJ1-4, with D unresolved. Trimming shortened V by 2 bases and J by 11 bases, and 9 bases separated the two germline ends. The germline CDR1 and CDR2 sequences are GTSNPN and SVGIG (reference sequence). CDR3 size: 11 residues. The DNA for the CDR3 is TGTGCCTGGAGTACGGCGGTTAAACTGTTTTTT. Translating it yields CAWSTAVKLFF.

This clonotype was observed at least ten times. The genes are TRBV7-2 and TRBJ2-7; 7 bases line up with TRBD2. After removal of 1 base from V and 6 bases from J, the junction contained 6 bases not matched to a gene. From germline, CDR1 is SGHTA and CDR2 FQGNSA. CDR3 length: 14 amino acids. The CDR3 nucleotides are TGTGCCAGCAGCTTAGGGGACTACGACTCCGAGCAGTACTTC. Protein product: CASSLGDYDSEQYF.

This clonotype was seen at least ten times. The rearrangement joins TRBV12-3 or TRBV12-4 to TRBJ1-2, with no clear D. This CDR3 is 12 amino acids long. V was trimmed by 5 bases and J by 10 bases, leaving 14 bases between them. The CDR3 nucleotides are TGTGCCAGCAGTCCAACGCCAGAAATCTACACCTTC. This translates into CASSPTPEIYTF.

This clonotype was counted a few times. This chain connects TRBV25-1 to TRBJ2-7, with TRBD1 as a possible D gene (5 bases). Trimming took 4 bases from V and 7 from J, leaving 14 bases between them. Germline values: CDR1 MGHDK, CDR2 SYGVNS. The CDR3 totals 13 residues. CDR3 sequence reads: CASSALVTGEQYF. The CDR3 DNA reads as TGTGCCAGCAGTGCCTTGGTCACAGGTGAGCAGTACTTC.

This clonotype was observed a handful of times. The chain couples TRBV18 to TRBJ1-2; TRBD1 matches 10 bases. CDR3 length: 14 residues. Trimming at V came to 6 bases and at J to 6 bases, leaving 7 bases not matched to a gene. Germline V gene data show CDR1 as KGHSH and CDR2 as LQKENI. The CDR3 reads CASSRGGQGHGYTF. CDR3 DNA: TGTGCCAGCTCGAGAGGGGGACAGGGGCATGGCTACACCTTC.

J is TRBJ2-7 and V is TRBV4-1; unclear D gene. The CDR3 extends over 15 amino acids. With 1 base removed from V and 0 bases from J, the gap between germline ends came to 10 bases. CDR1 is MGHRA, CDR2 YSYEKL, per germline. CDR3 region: CASSQGQANSYEQYF. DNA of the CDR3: TGCGCCAGCAGCCAAGGGCAGGCAAACTCCTACGAGCAGTACTTC.

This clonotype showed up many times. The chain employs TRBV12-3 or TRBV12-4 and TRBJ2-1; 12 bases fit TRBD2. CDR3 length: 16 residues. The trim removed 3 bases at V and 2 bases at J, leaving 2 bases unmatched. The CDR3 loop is CASSFTSGRTYNEQFF. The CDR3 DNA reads TGTGCCAGCAGTTTCACTAGCGGGAGGACCTACAATGAGCAGTTCTTC.

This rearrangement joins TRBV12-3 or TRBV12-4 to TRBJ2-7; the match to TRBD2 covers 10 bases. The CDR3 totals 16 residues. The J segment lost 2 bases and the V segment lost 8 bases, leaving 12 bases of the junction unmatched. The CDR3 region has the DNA TGTGCCAGCCGTCTGGGACAAGCGGGGGGGCCCTACGAGCAGTACTTC. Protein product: CASRLGQAGGPYEQYF.